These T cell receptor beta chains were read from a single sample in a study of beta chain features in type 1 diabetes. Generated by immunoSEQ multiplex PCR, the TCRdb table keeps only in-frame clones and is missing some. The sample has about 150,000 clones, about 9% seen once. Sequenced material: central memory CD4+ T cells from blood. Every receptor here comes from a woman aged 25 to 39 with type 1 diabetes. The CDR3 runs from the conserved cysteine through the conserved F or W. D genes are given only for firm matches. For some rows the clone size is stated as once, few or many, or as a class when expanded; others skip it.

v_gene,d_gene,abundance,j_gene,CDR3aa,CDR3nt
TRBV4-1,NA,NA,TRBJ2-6,CASSQGQAYSGANVLTF,TGCGCCAGCAGCCAAGGGCAGGCATACTCTGGGGCCAACGTCCTGACTTTC
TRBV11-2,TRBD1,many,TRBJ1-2,CASSPGGGGGYTF,TGTGCCAGCAGCCCAGGGGGCGGGGGTGGCTACACCTTC
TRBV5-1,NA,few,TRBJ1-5,CASSLSGGSNQPQHF,TGCGCCAGCAGCTTGTCCGGGGGTAGCAATCAGCCCCAGCATTTT
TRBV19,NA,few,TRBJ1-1,CASNQTPNTEAFF,TGTGCCAGTAACCAGACTCCGAACACTGAAGCTTTCTTT
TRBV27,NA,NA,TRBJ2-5,CASSLRGTETQYF,TGTGCCAGCAGTTTACGGGGGACTGAGACCCAGTACTTC
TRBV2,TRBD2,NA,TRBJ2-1,CASRQGTSSYNEQFF,TGTGCCAGCAGGCAAGGGACTAGCTCCTACAATGAGCAGTTCTTC
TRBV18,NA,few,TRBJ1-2,CASSTTDSLLYGYTF,TGTGCCAGCTCAACCACGGACAGTTTACTCTATGGCTACACCTTC
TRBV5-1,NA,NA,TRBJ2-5,CASSLSGGQETQYF,TGCGCCAGCAGCTTGTCTGGCGGCCAAGAGACCCAGTACTTC
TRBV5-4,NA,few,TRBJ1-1,CASSLERGGTEAFF,TGTGCCAGCAGCTTGGAACGGGGGGGAACTGAAGCTTTCTTT
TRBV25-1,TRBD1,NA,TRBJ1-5,CASSEDGTEDQPQHF,TGTGCCAGCAGTGAAGATGGGACAGAAGATCAGCCCCAGCATTTT
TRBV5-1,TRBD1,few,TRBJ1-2,CASSLGTGTYGYTF,TGCGCCAGCAGCTTGGGGACAGGCACCTATGGCTACACCTTC
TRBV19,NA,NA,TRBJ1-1,CASSLAGQMNTEAFF,TGTGCCAGTAGTCTGGCAGGGCAGATGAACACTGAAGCTTTCTTT
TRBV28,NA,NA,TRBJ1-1,CASRYNTEAFF,TGTGCCAGCAGGTATAACACTGAAGCTTTCTTT
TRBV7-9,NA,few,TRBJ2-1,CASSLESQGRQFF,TGTGCCAGCAGCTTAGAGTCCCAGGGGAGGCAGTTCTTC
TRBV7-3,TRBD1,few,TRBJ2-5,CASSTGTVETQYF,TGTGCCAGCAGCACCGGGACAGTGGAGACCCAGTACTTC
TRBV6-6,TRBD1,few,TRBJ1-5,CASSYSGGGGQPQHF,TGTGCCAGCAGTTATTCCGGAGGGGGCGGTCAGCCCCAGCATTTT
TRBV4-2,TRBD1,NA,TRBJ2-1,CASSQEGQGAPNEQFF,TGTGCCAGCAGCCAAGAGGGACAGGGGGCGCCGAATGAGCAGTTCTTC
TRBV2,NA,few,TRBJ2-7,CASMFEGEQYF,TGTGCCAGCATGTTTGAGGGAGAGCAGTACTTC
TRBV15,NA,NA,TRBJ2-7,CATSRAWGGGEQYF,TGTGCCACCAGCAGAGCTTGGGGGGGCGGCGAGCAGTACTTC
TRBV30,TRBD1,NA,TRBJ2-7,CAWSVWDSSYEQYF,TGTGCCTGGAGTGTTTGGGACAGCTCCTACGAGCAGTACTTC
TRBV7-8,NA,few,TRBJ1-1,CASSEGHSNTEAFF,TGTGCCAGCAGCGAGGGACATTCCAACACTGAAGCTTTCTTT
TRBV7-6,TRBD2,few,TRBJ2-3,CASSPKREREDTQYF,TGTGCCAGCAGCCCCAAGCGGGAGCGTGAAGATACGCAGTATTTT
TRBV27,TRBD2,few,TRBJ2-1,CASRDLAGGYNEQFF,TGTGCCAGCAGAGACCTAGCGGGAGGCTACAATGAGCAGTTCTTC
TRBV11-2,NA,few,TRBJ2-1,CALAPVAPYNNEQFF,TGTGCCCTGGCCCCGGTAGCGCCATATAACAATGAGCAGTTCTTC
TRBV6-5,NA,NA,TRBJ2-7,CASSRDKDYEQYF,TGTGCCAGCAGTCGGGACAAAGACTACGAGCAGTACTTC
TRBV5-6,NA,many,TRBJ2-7,CASSRGLGGPSSYEQYF,TGTGCCAGCAGCCGAGGGCTGGGCGGGCCGAGCTCCTACGAGCAGTACTTC
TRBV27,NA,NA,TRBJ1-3,CASSLSGQFHRGNTIYF,TGTGCCAGCAGTTTATCTGGACAGTTTCATCGTGGAAACACCATATATTTT
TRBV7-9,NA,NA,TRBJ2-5,CASCGGHEETQYF,TGTGCCAGCTGCGGGGGCCACGAAGAGACCCAGTACTTC
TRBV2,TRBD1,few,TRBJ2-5,CASSWDRGSEETQYF,TGTGCCAGCAGTTGGGACAGGGGGAGTGAAGAGACCCAGTACTTC
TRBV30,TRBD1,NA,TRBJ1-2,CAWTGTVASSGYTF,TGTGCCTGGACCGGGACAGTCGCGTCAAGTGGCTACACCTTC
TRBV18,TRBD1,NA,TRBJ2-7,CASSPRGQGRAYEQYF,TGTGCCAGCTCACCACGGGGACAGGGGAGAGCCTACGAGCAGTACTTC
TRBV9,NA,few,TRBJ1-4,CASSVAGEKLFF,TGTGCCAGCAGCGTAGCAGGGGAAAAACTGTTTTTT
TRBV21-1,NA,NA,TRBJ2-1,CASSTTSAGYLNEQFF,TGTGCCAGCAGCACAACTTCGGCGGGTTACCTCAATGAGCAGTTCTTC
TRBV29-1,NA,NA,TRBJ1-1,CSATVNTEAFF,TGCAGCGCCACAGTGAACACTGAAGCTTTCTTT
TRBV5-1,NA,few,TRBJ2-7,CASSLDRDQGYEQYF,TGCGCCAGCAGCTTGGACAGGGATCAAGGCTACGAGCAGTACTTC
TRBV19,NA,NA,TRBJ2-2,CASSSQGTGELFF,TGTGCCAGTAGTAGCCAGGGCACCGGGGAGCTGTTTTTT
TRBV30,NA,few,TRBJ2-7,CAWSDVGAYEQYF,TGTGCCTGGAGTGATGTGGGAGCCTACGAGCAGTACTTC
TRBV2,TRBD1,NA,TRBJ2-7,CASSLQGTAQGYEQYF,TGTGCCAGCAGTCTTCAAGGGACAGCCCAGGGATACGAGCAGTACTTC